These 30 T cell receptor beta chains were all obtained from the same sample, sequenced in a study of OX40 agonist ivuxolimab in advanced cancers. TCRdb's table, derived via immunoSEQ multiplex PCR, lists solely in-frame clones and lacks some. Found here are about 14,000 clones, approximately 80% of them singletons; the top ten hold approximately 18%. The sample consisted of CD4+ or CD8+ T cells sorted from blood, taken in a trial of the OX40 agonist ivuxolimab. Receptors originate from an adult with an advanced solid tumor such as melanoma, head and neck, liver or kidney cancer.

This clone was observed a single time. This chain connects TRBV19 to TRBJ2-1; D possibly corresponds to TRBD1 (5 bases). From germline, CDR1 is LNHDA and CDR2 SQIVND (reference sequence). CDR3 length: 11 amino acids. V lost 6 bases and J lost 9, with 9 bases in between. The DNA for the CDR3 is TGTGCCAGTAGAGCAGGGCTTGAGCAGTTCTTC. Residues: CASRAGLEQFF.

The CDR3 bases are TGTGCCAGCAGCTCCCCGGGACACATGTACGAGCAGTACTTC. Translating it yields CASSSPGHMYEQYF. V gene TRBV7-9 combines with J gene TRBJ2-7; the D gene is possibly TRBD1 (6 bases). Trimming stripped 4 bases from V and 4 bases from J, with 14 bases between. Germline CDR1 reads SEHNR; CDR2 reads FQNEAQ (reference sequence). The CDR3 totals 14 residues.

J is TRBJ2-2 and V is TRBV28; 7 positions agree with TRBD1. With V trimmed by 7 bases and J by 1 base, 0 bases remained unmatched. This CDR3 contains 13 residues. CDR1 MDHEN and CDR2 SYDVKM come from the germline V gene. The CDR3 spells CASNRGNTGELFF. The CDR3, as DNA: TGTGCCAGCAACAGGGGGAACACCGGGGAGCTGTTTTTT.

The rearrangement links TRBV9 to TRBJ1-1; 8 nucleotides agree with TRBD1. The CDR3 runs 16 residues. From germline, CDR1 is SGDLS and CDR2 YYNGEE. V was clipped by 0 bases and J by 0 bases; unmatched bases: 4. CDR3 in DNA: TGTGCCAGCAGCGTAGATGGGACAGGCATGAACACTGAAGCTTTCTTT. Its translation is CASSVDGTGMNTEAFF.

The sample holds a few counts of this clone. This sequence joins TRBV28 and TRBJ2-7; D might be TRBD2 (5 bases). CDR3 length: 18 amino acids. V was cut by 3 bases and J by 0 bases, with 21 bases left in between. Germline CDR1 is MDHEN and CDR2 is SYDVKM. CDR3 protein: CASSFNPSLARSSYEQYF. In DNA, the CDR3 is TGTGCCAGCAGTTTTAATCCTTCCCTAGCTCGGAGCTCCTACGAGCAGTACTTC.

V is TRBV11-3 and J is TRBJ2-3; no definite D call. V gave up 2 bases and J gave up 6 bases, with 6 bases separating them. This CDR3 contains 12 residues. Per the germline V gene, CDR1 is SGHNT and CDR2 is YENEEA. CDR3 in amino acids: CASSLPSDTQYF. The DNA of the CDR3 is TGTGCCAGCAGCTTACCCTCGGATACGCAGTATTTT.

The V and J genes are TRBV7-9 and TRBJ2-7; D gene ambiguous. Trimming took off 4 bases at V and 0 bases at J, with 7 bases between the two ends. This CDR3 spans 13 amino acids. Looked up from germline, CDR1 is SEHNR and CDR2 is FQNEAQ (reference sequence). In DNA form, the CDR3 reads TGTGCCAGCAGCTCCCAAATCTCCTACGAGCAGTACTTC. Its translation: CASSSQISYEQYF.

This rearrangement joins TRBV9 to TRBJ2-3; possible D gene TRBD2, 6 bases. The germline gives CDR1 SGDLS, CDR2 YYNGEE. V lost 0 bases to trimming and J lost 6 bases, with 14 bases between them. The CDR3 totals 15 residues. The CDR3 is CASSVEGREKDTQYF. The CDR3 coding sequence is TGTGCCAGCAGCGTAGAAGGACGGGAGAAGGATACGCAGTATTTT.

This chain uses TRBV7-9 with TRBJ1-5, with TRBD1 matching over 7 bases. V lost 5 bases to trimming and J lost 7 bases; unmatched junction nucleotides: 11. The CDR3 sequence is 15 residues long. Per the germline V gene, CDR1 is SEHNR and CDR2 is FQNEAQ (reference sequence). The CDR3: CASSPRQGAVQPQHF. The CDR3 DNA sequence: TGTGCCAGCAGCCCTCGACAGGGAGCAGTACAGCCCCAGCATTTT.

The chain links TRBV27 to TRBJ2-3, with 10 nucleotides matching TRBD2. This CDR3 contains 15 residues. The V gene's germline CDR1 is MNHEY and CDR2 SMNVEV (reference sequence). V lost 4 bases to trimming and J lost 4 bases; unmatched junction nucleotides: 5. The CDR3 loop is CASSYLAGVSDTQYF. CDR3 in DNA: TGTGCCAGCAGTTACCTAGCGGGAGTCTCAGATACGCAGTATTTT.

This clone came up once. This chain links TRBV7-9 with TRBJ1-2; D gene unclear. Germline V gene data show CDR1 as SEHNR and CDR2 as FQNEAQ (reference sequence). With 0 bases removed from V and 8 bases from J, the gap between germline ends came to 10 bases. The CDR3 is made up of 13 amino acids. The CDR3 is CASSLAESQGYTF. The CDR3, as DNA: TGTGCCAGCAGCTTAGCTGAGTCTCAGGGCTACACCTTC.

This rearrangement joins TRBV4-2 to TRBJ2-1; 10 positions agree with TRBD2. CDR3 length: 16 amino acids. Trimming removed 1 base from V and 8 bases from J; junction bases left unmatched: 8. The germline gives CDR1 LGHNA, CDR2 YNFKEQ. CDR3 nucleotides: TGTGCCAGCAGCCAAGTTCAGCGGGAGGGCACGTATGAGCAGTTCTTC. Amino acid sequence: CASSQVQREGTYEQFF.

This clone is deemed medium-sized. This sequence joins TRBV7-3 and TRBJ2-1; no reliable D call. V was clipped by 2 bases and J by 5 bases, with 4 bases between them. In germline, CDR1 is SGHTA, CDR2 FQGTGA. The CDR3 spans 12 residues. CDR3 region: CASSLGNNEQFF. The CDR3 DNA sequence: TGTGCCAGCAGCTTAGGAAACAATGAGCAGTTCTTC.

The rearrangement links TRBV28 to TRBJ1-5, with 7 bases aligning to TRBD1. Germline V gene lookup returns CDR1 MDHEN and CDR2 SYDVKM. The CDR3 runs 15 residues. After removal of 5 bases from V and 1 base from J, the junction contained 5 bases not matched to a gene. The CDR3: CASSGGQFSNQPQHF. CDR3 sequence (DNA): TGTGCCAGCAGTGGGGGACAGTTCAGCAATCAGCCCCAGCATTTT.

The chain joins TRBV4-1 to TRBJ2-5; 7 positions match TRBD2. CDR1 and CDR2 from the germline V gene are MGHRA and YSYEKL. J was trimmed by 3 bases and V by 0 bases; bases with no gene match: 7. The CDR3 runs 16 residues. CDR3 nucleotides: TGCGCCAGCAGCCAAGATGGCATGGCGGGAGAAGAGACCCAGTACTTC. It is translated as CASSQDGMAGEETQYF.

CDR3 sequence reads: CATGQGESYEQYF. The CDR3, as DNA: TGTGCCACGGGACAGGGGGAATCCTACGAGCAGTACTTC. The chain carries TRBV15 and TRBJ2-7; TRBD1 aligns across 11 bases. With 9 bases clipped from V and 1 base from J, the junction kept 2 bases outside the gene matches. This CDR3 has 13 amino acids. Germline CDR1 LNHNV, CDR2 YYDKDF (reference sequence).

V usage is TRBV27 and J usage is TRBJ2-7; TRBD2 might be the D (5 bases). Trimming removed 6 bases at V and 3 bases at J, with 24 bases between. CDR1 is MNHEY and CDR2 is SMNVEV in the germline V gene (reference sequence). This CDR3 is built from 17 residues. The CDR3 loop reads CASRSSRGTRKVYEQYF. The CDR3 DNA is TGTGCCAGCAGATCGAGCCGTGGAACTAGGAAAGTCTACGAGCAGTACTTC.

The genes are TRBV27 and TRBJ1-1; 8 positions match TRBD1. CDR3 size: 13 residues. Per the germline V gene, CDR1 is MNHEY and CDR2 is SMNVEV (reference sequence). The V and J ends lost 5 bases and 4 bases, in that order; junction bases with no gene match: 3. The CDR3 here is CASSATGGTEAFF. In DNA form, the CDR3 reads TGTGCCAGCAGTGCTACAGGGGGCACTGAAGCTTTCTTT.

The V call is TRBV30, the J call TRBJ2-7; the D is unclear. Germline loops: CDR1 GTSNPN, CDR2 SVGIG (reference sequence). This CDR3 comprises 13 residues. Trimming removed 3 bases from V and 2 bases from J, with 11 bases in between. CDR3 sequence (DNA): TGTGCCTGGAGGCTTGGGTTTACCTACGAGCAGTACTTC. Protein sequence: CAWRLGFTYEQYF.

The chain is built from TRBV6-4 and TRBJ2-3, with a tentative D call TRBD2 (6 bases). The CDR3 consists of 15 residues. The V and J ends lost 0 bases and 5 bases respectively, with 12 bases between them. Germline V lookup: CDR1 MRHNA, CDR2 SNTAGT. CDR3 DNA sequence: TGTGCCAGCAGTGACTCGGAGCGGGCGGGAGATACGCAGTATTTT. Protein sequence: CASSDSERAGDTQYF.

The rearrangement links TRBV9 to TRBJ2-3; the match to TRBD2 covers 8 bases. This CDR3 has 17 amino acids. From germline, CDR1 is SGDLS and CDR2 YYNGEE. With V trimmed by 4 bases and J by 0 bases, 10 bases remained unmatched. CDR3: CASSFSPASGSTDTQYF. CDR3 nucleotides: TGTGCCAGCAGCTTCTCCCCGGCTAGCGGGAGCACAGATACGCAGTATTTT.

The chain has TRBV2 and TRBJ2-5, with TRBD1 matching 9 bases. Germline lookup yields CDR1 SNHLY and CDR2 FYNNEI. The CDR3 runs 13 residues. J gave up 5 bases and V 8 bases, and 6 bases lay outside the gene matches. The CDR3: CASLGTGRETQYF. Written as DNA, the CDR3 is TGTGCCAGCTTAGGGACAGGGCGGGAGACCCAGTACTTC.

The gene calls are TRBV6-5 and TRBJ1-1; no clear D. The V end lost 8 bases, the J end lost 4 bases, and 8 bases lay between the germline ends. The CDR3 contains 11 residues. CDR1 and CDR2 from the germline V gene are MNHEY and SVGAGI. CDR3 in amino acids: CASGGSTEAFF. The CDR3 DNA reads TGTGCCAGCGGTGGGAGCACTGAAGCTTTCTTT.

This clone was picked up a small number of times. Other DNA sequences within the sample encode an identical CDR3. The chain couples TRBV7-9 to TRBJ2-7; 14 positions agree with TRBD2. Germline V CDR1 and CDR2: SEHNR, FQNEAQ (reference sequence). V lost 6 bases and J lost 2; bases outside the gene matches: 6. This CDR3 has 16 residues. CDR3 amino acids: CASSPGLAGAPYEQYF. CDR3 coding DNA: TGTGCCAGCAGTCCGGGACTAGCGGGAGCCCCCTACGAGCAGTACTTC.

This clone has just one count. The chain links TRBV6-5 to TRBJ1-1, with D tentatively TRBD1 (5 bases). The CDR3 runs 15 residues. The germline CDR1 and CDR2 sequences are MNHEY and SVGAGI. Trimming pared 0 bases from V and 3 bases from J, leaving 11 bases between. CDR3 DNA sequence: TGTGCCAGCAGTTACTCCCCCGACAGTCACACTGAAGCTTTCTTT. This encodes CASSYSPDSHTEAFF.

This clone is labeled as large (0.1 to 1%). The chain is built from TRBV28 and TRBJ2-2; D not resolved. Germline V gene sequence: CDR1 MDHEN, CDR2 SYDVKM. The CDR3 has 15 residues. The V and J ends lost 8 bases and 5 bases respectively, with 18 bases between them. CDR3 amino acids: CASGIFEIWTGELFF. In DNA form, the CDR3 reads TGTGCCAGCGGAATATTCGAGATATGGACCGGGGAGCTGTTTTTT.

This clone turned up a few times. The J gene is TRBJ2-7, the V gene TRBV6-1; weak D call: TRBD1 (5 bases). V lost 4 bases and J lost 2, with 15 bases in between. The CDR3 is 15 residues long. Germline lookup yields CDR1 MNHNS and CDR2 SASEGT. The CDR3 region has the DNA TGTGCCAGCAGTGGGGGTTTGGGGCCAACCTACGAGCAGTACTTC. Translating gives CASSGGLGPTYEQYF.

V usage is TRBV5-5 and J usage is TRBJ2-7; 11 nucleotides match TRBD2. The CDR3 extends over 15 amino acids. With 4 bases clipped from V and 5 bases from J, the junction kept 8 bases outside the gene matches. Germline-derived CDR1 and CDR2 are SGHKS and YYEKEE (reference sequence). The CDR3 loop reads CASSLYLAGGHEQYF. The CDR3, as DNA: TGTGCCAGCAGCCTCTATCTAGCGGGAGGACACGAGCAGTACTTC.

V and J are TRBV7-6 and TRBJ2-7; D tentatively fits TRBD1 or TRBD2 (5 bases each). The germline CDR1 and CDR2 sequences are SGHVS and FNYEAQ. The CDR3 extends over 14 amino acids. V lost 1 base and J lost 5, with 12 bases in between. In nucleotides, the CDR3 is TGTGCCAGCAGCTTAGTTGTCTGGGGACACGAGCAGTACTTC. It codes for CASSLVVWGHEQYF.

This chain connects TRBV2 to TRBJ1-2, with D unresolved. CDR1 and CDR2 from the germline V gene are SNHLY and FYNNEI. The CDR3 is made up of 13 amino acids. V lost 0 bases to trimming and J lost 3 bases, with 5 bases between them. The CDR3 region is CASSEAQDYGYTF. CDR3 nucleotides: TGTGCCAGCAGTGAAGCGCAGGACTATGGCTACACCTTC.